The 31 T cell receptor beta chains below were found in one sample sequenced in a study of blood T cells in healthy people across ages. Primers used in a second PCR of about 7 to 11 cycles were a sample-barcoded 5' primer and a J-beta primer mix. TCRdb fed the 5' RACE reads into MiXCR, producing one record per CDR3 protein. The sample shows around 800,000 distinct CDR3 sequences, approximately 55% of them seen only once. The sequenced sample was blood. These receptors all stem from a man of 80 years or more in good health.

This sequence joins TRBV28 and TRBJ2-6; D tentatively fits TRBD1 or TRBD2 (6 bases each). V was clipped by 2 bases and J by 4 bases, with 18 bases between them. The CDR3 runs 18 residues. Germline CDR1 reads MDHEN; CDR2 reads SYDVKM. The CDR3 sequence is CASSLPSLQGRGANVLTF. The DNA of the CDR3 is TGTGCCAGCAGTTTACCCTCACTTCAGGGGAGGGGGGCCAACGTCCTGACTTTC.

V gene TRBV7-9 combines with J gene TRBJ2-7; a possible D gene is TRBD2 (7 bases). The CDR3 consists of 13 residues. The germline V and J ends were trimmed by 5 bases and 5 bases, with 13 bases remaining between them. CDR1 is SEHNR, CDR2 FQNEAQ, per germline (reference sequence). This chain's CDR3 is CASSPGGGHEQYF. The CDR3 coding sequence is TGTGCCAGCAGCCCTGGGGGGGGCCACGAGCAGTACTTC.

The chain recombines TRBV20-1 with TRBJ1-2; D uncertain. V was shortened by 0 bases and J by 4 bases, with 9 bases between the two germline ends. The length of the CDR3 is 13 residues. Germline CDR1 DFQATT, CDR2 SNEGSKA (reference sequence). Written as DNA, the CDR3 is TGCAGTGCTAGAGATCCCCAGGTCTATGGCTACACCTTC. This translates into CSARDPQVYGYTF.

The chain carries TRBV6-1 and TRBJ2-1; weak D call: TRBD1 (6 bases). Trimming stripped 1 base from V and 6 bases from J, with 13 bases between. CDR3 length: 15 amino acids. Germline V gene lookup returns CDR1 MNHNS and CDR2 SASEGT. CDR3 nucleotides: TGTGCCAGCAGTGAAGGCAGCCTAGGGGGCAATGAGCAGTTCTTC. Protein sequence: CASSEGSLGGNEQFF.

This clonotype appeared once. The V and J genes are TRBV29-1 and TRBJ2-5; weak D call: TRBD1 (5 bases). The CDR3 has 15 amino acids. V lost 5 bases and J 1 base, leaving 17 bases between the germline ends. CDR1 is SQVTM, CDR2 ANQGSEA, per germline. The CDR3 protein is CSVRGGTGSQETQYF. The CDR3 nucleotides read TGCAGCGTTCGAGGCGGCACAGGTTCCCAAGAGACCCAGTACTTC. Looking up the rest from reference TRBV29-1 and TRBJ2-5 gives the full variable domain: SAVISQKPSRDICQRGTSLTIQCQVDSQVTMMFWYRQQPGQSLTLIATANQGSEATYESGFVIDKFPISRPNLTFSTLTVSNMSPEDSSIYLCSVRGGTGSQETQYFGPGTRLLVL.

This clonotype appeared once. This chain joins TRBV5-1 and TRBJ2-7, with TRBD2 matching 14 bases. Germline V gene sequence: CDR1 SGHRS, CDR2 YFSETQ. V was pared by 4 bases and J by 6 bases, with 9 bases of the junction left unmatched. CDR3 length: 16 residues. The CDR3 loop reads CASSMMGLAGEGEQYF. The CDR3 bases are TGCGCCAGCAGCATGATGGGACTAGCGGGAGAAGGCGAGCAGTACTTC.

The CDR3 nucleotides read TGTGCCAGCAGCCCGGCGGCGGCTCGGCCCCAGCATTTT. This sequence encodes CASSPAAARPQHF. This chain joins TRBV7-2 and TRBJ1-5, with unresolved D. The V end lost 5 bases, the J end lost 9 bases, and 14 bases lay between the germline ends. The CDR3 has 13 amino acids. Germline CDR1 is SGHTA and CDR2 is FQGNSA.

This chain links TRBV29-1 with TRBJ2-3; D gene uncertain. CDR1 and CDR2 (germline): SQVTM, ANQGSEA. V dropped 6 bases and J dropped 3 bases, with 16 bases sitting between them. CDR3 size: 14 residues. CDR3 region: CSVEKWGLTDTQYF. The CDR3 nucleotides read TGCAGCGTGGAAAAGTGGGGTTTGACAGATACGCAGTATTTT.

A single count supports this clonotype. This sequence joins TRBV2 and TRBJ2-7; 12 nucleotides line up with TRBD2. Germline V gives CDR1 SNHLY, CDR2 FYNNEI. V lost 6 bases and J lost 7; bases outside the gene matches: 4. The CDR3 consists of 13 residues. CDR3 region: CASRGLAGWEQYF. The CDR3 region has the DNA TGTGCCAGCAGGGGACTAGCGGGTTGGGAGCAGTACTTC.

This clonotype has more than one count but fewer than ten. V and J are TRBV28 and TRBJ2-7; D uncertain. Germline V gene lookup returns CDR1 MDHEN and CDR2 SYDVKM. V was cut by 8 bases and J by 2 bases, with 16 bases left in between. The CDR3 is made up of 14 amino acids. The CDR3 protein is CASPSGRPPYEQYF. CDR3 in DNA: TGTGCCAGCCCTTCGGGCAGGCCCCCCTACGAGCAGTACTTC.

The chain uses TRBV10-3 and TRBJ1-2; 8 bases line up with TRBD1. V trimming: 6 bases; J trimming: 3 bases; junction bases outside the gene matches: 6. Germline loops: CDR1 ENHRY, CDR2 SYGVKD. This CDR3 is built from 14 residues. DNA of the CDR3: TGTGCCATCAGCCCTCCGACAGGGGACTATGGCTACACCTTC. Protein sequence: CAISPPTGDYGYTF.

This sequence joins TRBV20-1 and TRBJ1-1; 7 bases are shared with TRBD1. The CDR3 sequence is 13 residues long. Germline V gene data show CDR1 as DFQATT and CDR2 as SNEGSKA (reference sequence). CDR3 sequence: CSARGHVNTEAFF. CDR3 DNA: TGCAGCGCAAGGGGGCACGTGAACACTGAAGCTTTCTTT.

V is TRBV29-1 and J is TRBJ2-7; D might be TRBD1 (6 bases). The length of the CDR3 is 13 residues. V lost 4 bases and J lost 3, with 13 bases in between. Germline loops: CDR1 SQVTM, CDR2 ANQGSEA. The CDR3 spells CSVAGTRNYEQYF. Written as DNA, the CDR3 is TGCAGCGTTGCGGGGACACGCAACTACGAGCAGTACTTC.

The count of this clonotype is one. V and J are TRBV5-1 and TRBJ2-4; possible D gene TRBD2, 5 bases. Germline loops: CDR1 SGHRS, CDR2 YFSETQ. This CDR3 spans 16 amino acids. V was pared by 3 bases and J by 0 bases, with 13 bases between. This CDR3 reads CASSSTSGLAKNIQYF. CDR3 bases: TGCGCCAGCAGCTCGACCAGCGGACTAGCCAAAAACATTCAGTACTTC.

The J gene is TRBJ2-1, the V gene TRBV7-9, with D possibly TRBD2 on 5 matching bases. Between the trimmed V and J ends, which lost 4 bases and 4 bases, there was a span of 11 bases. Germline loops: CDR1 SEHNR, CDR2 FQNEAQ (reference sequence). The CDR3 has 14 residues. In DNA form, the CDR3 reads TGTGCCAGCAGCTGGGGAACGGGGTACAATGAGCAGTTCTTC. Protein: CASSWGTGYNEQFF. The variable domain in full, completed from reference TRBV7-9 and TRBJ2-1, reads DTGVSQNPRHKITKRGQNVTFRCDPISEHNRLYWYRQTLGQGPEFLTYFQNEAQLEKSRLLSDRFSAERPKGSFSTLEIQRTEQGDSAMYLCASSWGTGYNEQFFGPGTRLTVL.

J is TRBJ2-7 and V is TRBV20-1; no reliable D call. CDR1 and CDR2 (germline): DFQATT, SNEGSKA (reference sequence). With 3 bases removed from V and 4 bases from J, the gap between germline ends came to 16 bases. This CDR3 has 14 amino acids. CDR3 in amino acids: CSASGTQEWYEQYF. The CDR3 DNA sequence: TGCAGTGCTAGTGGTACCCAAGAGTGGTACGAGCAGTACTTC.

V gene TRBV5-1 combines with J gene TRBJ2-7; TRBD2 matches at 8 bases. This CDR3 has 16 amino acids. Germline trimming cut 0 bases from V and 2 bases from J; bases unmatched to any gene: 7. The germline V gene has CDR1 SGHRS and CDR2 YFSETQ. In DNA, the CDR3 is TGCGCCAGCAGCTTGGGGGGTAGCGGGATCCCCTACGAGCAGTACTTC. Protein sequence: CASSLGGSGIPYEQYF.

The chain employs TRBV20-1 and TRBJ2-7, with 10 positions matching TRBD2. The J segment lost 3 bases and the V segment lost 3 bases, leaving 8 bases of the junction unmatched. This CDR3 has 15 residues. Germline CDR1 and CDR2: DFQATT and SNEGSKA (reference sequence). CDR3 amino acids: CSASGTLAGVYEQYF. CDR3 DNA sequence: TGCAGTGCTAGCGGGACCCTAGCGGGGGTCTACGAGCAGTACTTC.

This chain connects TRBV20-1 to TRBJ2-7; 9 bases match TRBD1. CDR1 is DFQATT, CDR2 SNEGSKA, per germline (reference sequence). This CDR3 has 14 amino acids. Unmatched junction bases numbered 5, after V lost 1 base and J lost 4 bases. The CDR3 spells CSARGGQGGYEQYF. Written as DNA, the CDR3 is TGCAGTGCTAGAGGGGGACAGGGTGGGTACGAGCAGTACTTC.

As concerns this clonotype: Mismatch with germline at one junction end may stem from a read error. This sequence joins TRBV7-8 and TRBJ1-3; D is uncertain. Germline loops: CDR1 SGHVS, CDR2 FQNEAQ. The length of the CDR3 is 13 residues. The CDR3 loop is CASSPGTGNTIYF. The CDR3 DNA sequence: TGCGCCAGCAGCCCCGGAACTGGAAACACCATATATTTT.

The chain recombines TRBV7-8 with TRBJ1-1; 9 bases agree with TRBD1. Germline V CDR1 and CDR2: SGHVS, FQNEAQ. After removal of 5 bases from V and 3 bases from J, the junction contained 10 bases not matched to a gene. CDR3 length: 16 residues. CDR3 protein: CASSPRDRVVDTEAFF. The CDR3 region has the DNA TGTGCCAGCAGCCCCCGGGACAGGGTAGTAGACACTGAAGCTTTCTTT.

CDR3 loop: CVSSKLRELNYEQYF. The DNA of the CDR3 is TGTGTCAGCAGCAAACTGCGGGAGCTCAACTACGAGCAGTACTTC. The rearrangement uses TRBV21-1 and TRBJ2-7. TRBV21-1 is a documented pseudogene. The CDR3 sequence is 15 residues long.

V usage is TRBV27 and J usage is TRBJ2-7; 9 positions match TRBD2. Gene TRBJ2-5 matches the end of the DNA better, so the J call may be wrong. CDR1 and CDR2 (germline): MNHEY, SMNVEV (reference sequence). CDR3 length equals 16 residues. The CDR3 DNA reads as TGTGCCAGCAAGCCCCTCCTTAGCGGGAGTCGGGAGACCCAGTACTTC. Translated, it gives CASKPLLSGSRETQYF.

The rearrangement links TRBV9 to TRBJ1-2; D uncertain. Per the germline V gene, CDR1 is SGDLS and CDR2 is YYNGEE. The ends were cut back, 5 bases at V and 4 bases at J, with 9 bases in the middle. This CDR3 has 12 amino acids. CDR3 nucleotides: TGTGCCAGCAGTGTGGAGGGCTATGGCTACACCTTC. Translation: CASSVEGYGYTF.

There are a few counts of this clonotype. This rearrangement joins TRBV5-1 to TRBJ1-2, with 12 bases aligning to TRBD1. This CDR3 is built from 16 residues. CDR1 SGHRS and CDR2 YFSETQ come from the germline V gene. The junction had 9 bases not matched to a gene; V was cut back by 2 bases and J by 7 bases. The CDR3 loop reads CASSFDPGQGARGYTF. As DNA, the CDR3 is TGCGCCAGCAGCTTCGACCCGGGACAGGGGGCGCGTGGCTACACCTTC.

The CDR3 protein is CSAVAGMDYEQYF. As DNA, the CDR3 is TGCAGTGCGGTGGCCGGGATGGACTACGAGCAGTACTTC. The chain is built from TRBV20-1 and TRBJ2-7; the D gene is possibly TRBD2 (5 bases). The CDR3 runs 13 residues. The V end lost 6 bases, the J end lost 3 bases, and 15 bases lay between the germline ends. CDR1 is DFQATT and CDR2 is SNEGSKA in the germline V gene (reference sequence).

This clonotype was counted only a few times. The genes are TRBV7-2 and TRBJ1-1; D unresolved. With 1 base removed from V and 5 bases from J, the gap between germline ends came to 17 bases. Germline V lookup: CDR1 SGHTA, CDR2 FQGNSA. The CDR3 runs to 16 residues. CDR3 nucleotide sequence: TGTGCCAGCAGCTTAGGAGAGAGGCGAGTAGGAACTGAAGCTTTCTTT. Protein product: CASSLGERRVGTEAFF.

The genes are TRBV29-1 and TRBJ2-4, with 10 bases aligning to TRBD1. Gene TRBJ2-7 matches the end of the DNA better, so the J call may be wrong. Looked up from germline, CDR1 is SQVTM and CDR2 is ANQGSEA. The CDR3 covers 13 residues. DNA for the CDR3: TGCAGCGTTCTATTGGGACAGGGGATCGAGCAGTACTTC. It yields the protein CSVLLGQGIEQYF.

The chain is built from TRBV28 and TRBJ2-1; TRBD2 is a possible D gene (6 bases). This CDR3 spans 13 amino acids. Germline CDR1 reads MDHEN; CDR2 reads SYDVKM. Trimming shortened V by 8 bases and J by 8 bases, and 16 bases separated the two germline ends. The CDR3 loop reads CASLASVKDEQFF. CDR3 coding DNA: TGTGCCAGCCTAGCTAGCGTCAAGGATGAGCAGTTCTTC.

The chain carries TRBV5-1 and TRBJ2-2; D remains unclear. CDR3 length: 16 amino acids. V lost 0 bases, J lost 2 bases, and 11 bases lay in between. Germline CDR1 reads SGHRS; CDR2 reads YFSETQ. The CDR3 is CASSLGWRPNTGELFF. The CDR3 DNA follows: TGCGCCAGCAGCTTGGGCTGGAGACCCAACACCGGGGAGCTGTTTTTT.

This clonotype was seen a single time. The chain is built from TRBV24-1 and TRBJ1-2; 9 bases align to TRBD1. The germline CDR1 and CDR2 sequences are KGHDR and SFDVKD. Trimming removed 3 bases from V and 6 bases from J; junction bases left unmatched: 7. The length of the CDR3 is 15 residues. CDR3 in DNA: TGTGCCACCAGTGATCGGGGACAGGGTACGGATGGCTACACCTTC. Translation gives CATSDRGQGTDGYTF.